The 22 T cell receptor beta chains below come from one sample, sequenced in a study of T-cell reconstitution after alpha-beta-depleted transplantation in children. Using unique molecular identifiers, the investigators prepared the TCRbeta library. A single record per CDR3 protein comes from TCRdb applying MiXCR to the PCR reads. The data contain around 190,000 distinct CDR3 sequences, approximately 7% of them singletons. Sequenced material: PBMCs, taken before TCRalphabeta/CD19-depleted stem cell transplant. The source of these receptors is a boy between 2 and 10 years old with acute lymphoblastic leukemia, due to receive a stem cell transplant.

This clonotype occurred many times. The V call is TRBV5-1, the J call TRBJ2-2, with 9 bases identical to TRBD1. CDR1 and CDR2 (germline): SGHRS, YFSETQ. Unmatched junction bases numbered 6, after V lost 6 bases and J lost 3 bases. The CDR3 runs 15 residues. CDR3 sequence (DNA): TGCGCCAGCACCACGGACAGGGGATACACCGGGGAGCTGTTTTTT. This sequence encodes CASTTDRGYTGELFF.

CDR3 DNA: TGCGCCAGCAGCCCCCCGACAAGGACATGGGACACCGGGGAGCTGTTTTTT. As protein: CASSPPTRTWDTGELFF. The chain links TRBV5-1 to TRBJ2-2; tentative D call: TRBD1 (5 bases). Germline-derived CDR1 and CDR2 are SGHRS and YFSETQ. The CDR3 is made up of 17 amino acids. With 4 bases removed from V and 3 bases from J, the gap between germline ends came to 19 bases.

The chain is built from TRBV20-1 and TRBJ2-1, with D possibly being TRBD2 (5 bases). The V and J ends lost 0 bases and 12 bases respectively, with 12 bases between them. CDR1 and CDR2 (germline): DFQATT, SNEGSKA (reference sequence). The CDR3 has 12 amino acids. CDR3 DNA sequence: TGCAGTGCTAGAGATCGGAGGTTGGTGCAGTTCTTC. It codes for CSARDRRLVQFF.

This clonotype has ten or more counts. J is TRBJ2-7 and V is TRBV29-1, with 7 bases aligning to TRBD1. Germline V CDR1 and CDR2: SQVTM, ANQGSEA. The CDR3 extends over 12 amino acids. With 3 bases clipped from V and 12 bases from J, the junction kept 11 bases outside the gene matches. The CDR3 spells CSVETGSQIRYF. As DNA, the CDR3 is TGCAGCGTTGAGACAGGGTCCCAGATTCGGTACTTC.

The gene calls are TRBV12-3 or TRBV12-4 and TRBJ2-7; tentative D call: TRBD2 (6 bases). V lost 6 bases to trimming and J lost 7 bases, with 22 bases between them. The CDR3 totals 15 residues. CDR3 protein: CASRRAESGEREQYF. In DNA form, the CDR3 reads TGTGCCAGCAGGAGAGCGGAATCGGGGGAGAGGGAGCAGTACTTC.

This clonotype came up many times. The CDR3 here is CASSEYRGSGTRNTEAFF. CDR3 in DNA: TGTGCCAGCAGTGAATATAGGGGGTCGGGCACCCGGAACACTGAAGCTTTCTTT. V and J are TRBV25-1 and TRBJ1-1; maybe TRBD1 (6 bases). Trimming left V 0 bases short and J 1 base short, with 18 bases between. CDR3 length: 18 residues. CDR1 MGHDK and CDR2 SYGVNS come from the germline V gene.

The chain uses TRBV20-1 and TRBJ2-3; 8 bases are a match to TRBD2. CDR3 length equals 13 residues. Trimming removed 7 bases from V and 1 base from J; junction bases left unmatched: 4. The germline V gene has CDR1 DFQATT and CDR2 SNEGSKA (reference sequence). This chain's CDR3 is CSGNSGGTDTQYF. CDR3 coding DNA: TGCAGTGGTAATAGCGGGGGCACAGATACGCAGTATTTT.

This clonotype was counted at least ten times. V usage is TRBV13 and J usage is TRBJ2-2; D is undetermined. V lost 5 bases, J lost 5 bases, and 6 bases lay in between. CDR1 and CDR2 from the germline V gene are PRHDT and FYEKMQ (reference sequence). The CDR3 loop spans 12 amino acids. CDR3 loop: CASSAKTGELFF. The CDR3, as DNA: TGTGCCAGCAGCGCCAAAACCGGGGAGCTGTTTTTT. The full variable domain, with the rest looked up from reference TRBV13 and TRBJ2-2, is AAGVIQSPRHLIKEKRETATLKCYPIPRHDTVYWYQQGPGQDPQFLISFYEKMQSDKGSIPDRFSAQQFSDYHSELNMSSLELGDSALYFCASSAKTGELFFGEGSRLTVL.

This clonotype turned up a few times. CDR3 coding DNA: TGTGCCAGCAGTTTAGTCCTGACAGGGCGGCTGGGTCAGCCCCAGCATTTT. This codes for CASSLVLTGRLGQPQHF. The chain joins TRBV12-3 or TRBV12-4 to TRBJ1-5; TRBD1 matches at 7 bases. After removal of 1 base from V and 6 bases from J, the junction contained 12 bases not matched to a gene. The CDR3 consists of 17 residues.

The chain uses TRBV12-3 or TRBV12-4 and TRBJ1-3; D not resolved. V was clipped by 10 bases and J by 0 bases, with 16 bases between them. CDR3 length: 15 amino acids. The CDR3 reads CAITSGPGSGNTIYF. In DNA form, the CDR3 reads TGTGCCATTACATCCGGCCCGGGCTCTGGAAACACCATATATTTT.

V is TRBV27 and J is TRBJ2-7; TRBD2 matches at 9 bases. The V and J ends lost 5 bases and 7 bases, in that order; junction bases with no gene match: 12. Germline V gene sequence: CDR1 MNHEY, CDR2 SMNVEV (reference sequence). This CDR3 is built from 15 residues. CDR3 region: CASSDLAGLLTEQYF. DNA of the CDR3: TGTGCCAGCAGTGACCTAGCGGGACTATTAACGGAGCAGTACTTC.

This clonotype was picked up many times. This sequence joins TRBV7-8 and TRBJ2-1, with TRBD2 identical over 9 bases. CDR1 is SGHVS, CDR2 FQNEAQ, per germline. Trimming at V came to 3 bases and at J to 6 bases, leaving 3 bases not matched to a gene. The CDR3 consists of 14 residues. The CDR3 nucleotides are TGTGCCAGCAGCTTGAGACTAGCGGTCAATGAGCAGTTCTTC. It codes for CASSLRLAVNEQFF.

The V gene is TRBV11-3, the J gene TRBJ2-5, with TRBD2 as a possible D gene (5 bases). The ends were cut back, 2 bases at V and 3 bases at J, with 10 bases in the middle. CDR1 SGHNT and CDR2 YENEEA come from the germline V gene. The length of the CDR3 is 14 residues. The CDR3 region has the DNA TGTGCCAGCAGCTTATTTGGGGAGAAAGAGACCCAGTACTTC. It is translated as CASSLFGEKETQYF.

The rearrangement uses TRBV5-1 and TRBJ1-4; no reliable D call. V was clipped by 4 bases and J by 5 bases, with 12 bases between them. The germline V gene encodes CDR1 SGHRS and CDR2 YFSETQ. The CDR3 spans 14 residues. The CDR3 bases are TGCGCCAGCAGCCAACGACAAGGGAATGAAAAACTGTTTTTT. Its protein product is CASSQRQGNEKLFF. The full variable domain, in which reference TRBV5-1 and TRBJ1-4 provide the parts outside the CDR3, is KAGVTQTPRYLIKTRGQQVTLSCSPISGHRSVSWYQQTPGQGLQFLFEYFSETQRNKGNFPGRFSGRQFSNSRSEMNVSTLELGDSALYLCASSQRQGNEKLFFGSGTQLSVL.

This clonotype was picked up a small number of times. CDR3 nucleotide sequence: TGTGCCAGCAGCTTTGAGGGGACAGGGCACACTGAAGCTTTCTTT. It translates to CASSFEGTGHTEAFF. The rearrangement links TRBV5-6 to TRBJ1-1; TRBD1 agrees at 9 bases. V shed 2 bases and J 3 bases; nucleotides not matched to a gene: 5. CDR1 and CDR2 from the germline V gene are SGHDT and YYEEEE. The CDR3 covers 15 residues.

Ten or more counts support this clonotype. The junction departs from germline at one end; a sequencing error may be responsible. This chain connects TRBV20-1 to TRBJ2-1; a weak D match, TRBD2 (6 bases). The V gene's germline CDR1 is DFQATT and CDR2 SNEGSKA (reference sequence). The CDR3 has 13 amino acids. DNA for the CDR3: TGCAGTGCGGCGCGGGATTTCCCCAATGAGCGGTTCTTC. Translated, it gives CSAARDFPNERFF.

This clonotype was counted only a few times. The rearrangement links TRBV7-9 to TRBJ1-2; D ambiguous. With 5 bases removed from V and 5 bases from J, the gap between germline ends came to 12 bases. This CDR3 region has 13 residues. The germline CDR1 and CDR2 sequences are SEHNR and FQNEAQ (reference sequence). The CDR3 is CASSLAVYYGYTF. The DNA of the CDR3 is TGTGCCAGCAGCCTCGCAGTCTATTATGGCTACACCTTC.

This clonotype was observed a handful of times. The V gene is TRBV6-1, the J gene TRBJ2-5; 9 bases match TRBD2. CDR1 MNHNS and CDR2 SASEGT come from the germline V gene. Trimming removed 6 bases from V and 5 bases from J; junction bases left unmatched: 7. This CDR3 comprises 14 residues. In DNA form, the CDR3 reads TGTGCCAGCAGAATAGCGGGAGCATATGAGACCCAGTACTTC. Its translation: CASRIAGAYETQYF.

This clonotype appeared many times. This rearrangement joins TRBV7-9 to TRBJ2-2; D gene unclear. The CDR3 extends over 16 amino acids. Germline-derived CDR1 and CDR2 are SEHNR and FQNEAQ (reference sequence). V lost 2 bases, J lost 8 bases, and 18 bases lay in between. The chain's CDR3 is CASSLPSAVLRGELFF. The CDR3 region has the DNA TGTGCCAGCAGCTTACCCTCCGCTGTTCTTCGAGGGGAGCTGTTTTTT. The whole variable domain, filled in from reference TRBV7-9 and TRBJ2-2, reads DTGVSQNPRHKITKRGQNVTFRCDPISEHNRLYWYRQTLGQGPEFLTYFQNEAQLEKSRLLSDRFSAERPKGSFSTLEIQRTEQGDSAMYLCASSLPSAVLRGELFFGEGSRLTVL.

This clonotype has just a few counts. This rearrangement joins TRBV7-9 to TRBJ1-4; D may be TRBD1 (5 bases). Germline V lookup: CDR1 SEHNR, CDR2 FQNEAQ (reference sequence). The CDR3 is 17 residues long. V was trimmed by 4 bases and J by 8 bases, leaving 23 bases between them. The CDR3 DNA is TGTGCCAGCAGCTCCGACCGGGGTGGGGGGGTCGGCGAAAAACTGTTTTTT. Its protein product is CASSSDRGGGVGEKLFF.

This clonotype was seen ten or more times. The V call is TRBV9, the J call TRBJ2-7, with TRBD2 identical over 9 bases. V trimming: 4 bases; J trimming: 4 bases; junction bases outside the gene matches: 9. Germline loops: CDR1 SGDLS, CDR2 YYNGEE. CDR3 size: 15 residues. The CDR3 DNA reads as TGTGCCAGCAGCTCAAGCGGGGGGTCGTATTACGAGCAGTACTTC. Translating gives CASSSSGGSYYEQYF. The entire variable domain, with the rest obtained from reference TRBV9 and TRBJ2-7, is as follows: DSGVTQTPKHLITATGQRVTLRCSPRSGDLSVYWYQQSLDQGLQFLIQYYNGEERAKGNILERFSAQQFPDLHSELNLSSLELGDSALYFCASSSSGGSYYEQYFGPGTRLTVT.

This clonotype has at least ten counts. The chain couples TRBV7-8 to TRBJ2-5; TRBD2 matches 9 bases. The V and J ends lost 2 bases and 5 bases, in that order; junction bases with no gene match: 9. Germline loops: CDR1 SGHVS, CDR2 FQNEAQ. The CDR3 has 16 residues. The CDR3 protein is CASSLTGTSKGETQYF. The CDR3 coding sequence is TGTGCCAGCAGCTTAACCGGGACTAGCAAAGGGGAGACCCAGTACTTC.